This TCR beta chain was captured by sequencing in a study of T cell responses to AZD1222 COVID-19 vaccine. Using immunoSEQ multiplex PCR, the repertoire was profiled, and TCRdb retains in-frame clones only, with some absent. The table shows about 150,000 clones, with around 89% occurring only once. V lost 5 bases to trimming and J lost 4 bases, with 13 bases between them. This CDR3 contains 14 residues. Per germline, CDR1 SEHNR and CDR2 FQNEAQ (reference sequence). Regarding the study as a whole: Seropositivity was recorded at baseline in only a handful of AZD1222 recipients. Clonal diversity was possibly underestimated, and white British individuals and females predominated among donors. Per reports, nearly half of all spike-specific TCRs target regions that are unmutated in variants. Without day 14 samples, only post-peak T cell repertoires were studied.

Note on this clone: The target antigen is unknown.

This rearrangement joins TRBV7-9 to TRBJ2-3, with a weak D call TRBD1 (5 bases). The sequence came from an adult in good health. The sequencing used peripheral blood, collected on day 0 of AZD1222 vaccination. In DNA, the CDR3 is TGTGCCAGCAGCCCTAAGGGGTTGGCAGATACGCAGTATTTT. Amino acid sequence: CASSPKGLADTQYF.